The rows below give T cell receptor beta chains drawn from one sample of a study of CD8 T cells in Susac syndrome. TCRdb analysed the immunoSEQ multiplex PCR reads with MiXCR anew, one entry per CDR3 protein. Of approximately 190,000 distinct CDR3 sequences listed, 85% to 95% are singletons. What was sequenced was CD8+ T cells from PBMCs. The receptors originated from a human donor with Susac syndrome. CDR3s include the opening cysteine and the closing phenylalanine or tryptophan. A D gene is named only where the DNA matches it firmly. Clone size is not always given. Where it is, it says once, few, many or a class for expanded clones.

d_gene	v_gene	j_gene	abundance	CDR3nt	CDR3aa
NA	TRBV2	TRBJ1-2	NA	TGTGCCAGCGAACTTAGTGGCTACACCTTC	CASELSGYTF
NA	TRBV20-1	TRBJ1-1	NA	TGCAGTGCTAGTGTCCAGGGGACTGAAGCTTTCTTT	CSASVQGTEAFF
TRBD2	TRBV6-5	TRBJ2-5	NA	TGTGCCAGCAGTTACTCGCCGGGAGGCTACCAAGAGACCCAGTACTTC	CASSYSPGGYQETQYF
NA	TRBV20-1	TRBJ2-7	once	TGCAGTGCTAGAGACTTCGGGTTCTACGAGCAGTACTTC	CSARDFGFYEQYF
NA	TRBV7-8	TRBJ2-7	NA	TGTGCCAGCAGCTTCGAGGATAGCGGAGGGCCCTACGAGCAGTACTTC	CASSFEDSGGPYEQYF
NA	TRBV7-9	TRBJ2-2	NA	TGTGCCAGCAGCCCCTTAGGTGGTCCGAACACCGGGGAGCTGTTTTTT	CASSPLGGPNTGELFF
TRBD1	TRBV2	TRBJ2-1	NA	TGTGCCAGCAGTGAAGCGAGGGACAGGGGGAGCTCCTACAATGAGCAGTTCTTC	CASSEARDRGSSYNEQFF
TRBD1	TRBV28	TRBJ1-2	NA	TGTGCCAGCAGACTATTAACAGGGGTGAGGGATGGCTACACCTTC	CASRLLTGVRDGYTF
TRBD2	TRBV7-9	TRBJ2-1	NA	TGTGCCAGCAGTATTAGCGGGCCCCTCGACAATGAGCAGTTCTTC	CASSISGPLDNEQFF
NA	TRBV4-1	TRBJ1-4	NA	TGCGCCAGCAGCGAGGGACTGTATAATGAAAAACTGTTTTTT	CASSEGLYNEKLFF
NA	TRBV25-1	TRBJ2-1	NA	TGTGCCAGCAGTGACCCAGGGTCCCTCGGGTACAATGAGCAGTTCTTC	CASSDPGSLGYNEQFF
NA	TRBV7-9	TRBJ1-1	NA	TGTGCCAGCAGCTTAAGTATTGGGAACACTGAAGCTTTCTTT	CASSLSIGNTEAFF
TRBD1	TRBV30	TRBJ2-3	NA	TGTGCCTGGAGCCAGACAGGGGGCTCTGTCACGCAGTATTTT	CAWSQTGGSVTQYF
TRBD2	TRBV15	TRBJ2-5	once	TGTGCCACCAGCAGCCGGGGCGGGGGGACCCAGTACTTC	CATSSRGGGTQYF
NA	TRBV20-1	TRBJ1-3	NA	TGCAGTGCTTGGGCCGCAGTCTCTGGAAACACCATATATTTT	CSAWAAVSGNTIYF
NA	TRBV13	TRBJ2-7	NA	TGTGCCAGCAGCTTAGGTGGGGGGCCCGGGTACGAGCAGTACTTC	CASSLGGGPGYEQYF
NA	TRBV15	TRBJ2-1	NA	TGTGCCACCAGCAGAGAGACATCACGGGGAGAGCAGTTCTTC	CATSRETSRGEQFF
NA	TRBV20-1	TRBJ2-7	NA	TGCAGTGCTAGAGGACGACAGGCGGGCTACGAGCAGTACTTC	CSARGRQAGYEQYF
NA	TRBV6-2/TRBV6-3	TRBJ2-7	NA	TGTGCCAGCAGTTACTCAGCCCAGGGAGTAGCCGAGCAGTACTTC	CASSYSAQGVAEQYF
NA	TRBV7-3	TRBJ2-5	NA	TGTGCCAGCAGCTCCGGCCTGTCCCTTTGGGAGACCCAGTACTTC	CASSSGLSLWETQYF
NA	TRBV20-1	TRBJ2-7	NA	TGCAGCGGAAATGAACTGGATCAGACCTACGAGCAGTACTTC	CSGNELDQTYEQYF
TRBD1	TRBV7-9	TRBJ1-1	once	TGTGCCAGCAGCGACGACAGGGGATTCATGAACACTGAAGCTTTCTTT	CASSDDRGFMNTEAFF
NA	TRBV9	TRBJ2-5	NA	TGTGCCAGCAGCGCCCCGGGCCGAGAGACCCAGTACTTC	CASSAPGRETQYF
NA	TRBV20-1	TRBJ2-5	NA	TGCAGTGCTAGAGGGGGCGCGAGGCAAGAGACCCAGTACTTC	CSARGGARQETQYF
NA	TRBV20-1	TRBJ2-2	NA	TGCAGTGCTCCCCGAATGACCACCGGGGAGCTGTTTTTT	CSAPRMTTGELFF
TRBD1	TRBV15	TRBJ1-1	NA	TGTGCCACCAGCAGGACCGGGACAGGGGATGATGAAGCTTTCTTT	CATSRTGTGDDEAFF
TRBD1	TRBV3-1	TRBJ1-2	NA	TGTGCCAGCAGCCTGGGACAGGGACTCCGAGGCTATGGCTACACCTTC	CASSLGQGLRGYGYTF
NA	TRBV14	TRBJ2-7	NA	TGTGCCAGCAGCCTTGGTATAGGGAACCACGAGCAGTACTTC	CASSLGIGNHEQYF
NA	TRBV3-1	TRBJ2-5	once	TGTGCCAGCAGCCAAGGGGACCCCAAGACCCAGTACTTC	CASSQGDPKTQYF
NA	TRBV12-5	TRBJ2-3	once	TGTGCTAGCGGGGTCAGCACAGATACGCAGTATTTT	CASGVSTDTQYF
TRBD1	TRBV7-3	TRBJ2-1	NA	TGTGCCAGCAGCTCGACAGGGGCTCAGTACAATGAGCAGTTCTTC	CASSSTGAQYNEQFF
NA	TRBV5-1	TRBJ2-7	NA	TGCGCCAGCAGCTTGGTTTCCCCGGGAGCCTTCTACGAGCAGTACTTC	CASSLVSPGAFYEQYF
TRBD1	TRBV11-1	TRBJ1-2	NA	TGTGCCAGCAACTCAGGGGGCGCGTTTGGCTACACCTTC	CASNSGGAFGYTF
NA	TRBV5-1	TRBJ2-3	NA	TGCGCCAGCAGCTCTACAGGAGGTAGTCAAACAGATACGCAGTATTTT	CASSSTGGSQTDTQYF
NA	TRBV7-8	TRBJ1-1	NA	TGTGCCAGCAGCAAGAGGACAGCCTGGGTGGGCACTGAAGCTTTCTTT	CASSKRTAWVGTEAFF
TRBD1	TRBV9	TRBJ2-7	NA	TGTGCCAGCAGCGTTCGGACAGGGAGCCACGAGCAGTACTTC	CASSVRTGSHEQYF
TRBD1	TRBV15	TRBJ1-1	NA	TGTGCCACCAGCAGCTACCGGGACAGAGTTTTATTTAACACTGAAGCTTTCTTT	CATSSYRDRVLFNTEAFF
NA	TRBV20-1	TRBJ1-1	NA	TGCAGTGCTAGAGAACCGGGCACTGAAGCTTTCTTT	CSAREPGTEAFF
TRBD1	TRBV4-1	TRBJ2-1	NA	TGTGCCAGCAGCCAAAAGGGACAGGTCAATGAGCAGTTCTTC	CASSQKGQVNEQFF
NA	TRBV9	TRBJ2-3	NA	TGTGCCAGCAGCGTAGAGGCAGATACGCAGTATTTT	CASSVEADTQYF
NA	TRBV10-3	TRBJ2-1	NA	TGTGCCATCAGTGAGTCCGGACAGACGTTTAAGCAGTTCTTC	CAISESGQTFKQFF
TRBD1	TRBV4-1	TRBJ2-1	NA	TGCGCCAGCAGCCATCAGGGACAGGGGGCAAGAAATGAGCAGTTCTTC	CASSHQGQGARNEQFF
NA	TRBV25-1	TRBJ2-1	NA	TGTGCCAGCAGTGAGACAATACATGAGCAGTTCTTC	CASSETIHEQFF
NA	TRBV27	TRBJ2-7	NA	TGTGCCAGCAGTTTATATACAGGGTCTGACGAGCAGTACTTC	CASSLYTGSDEQYF
NA	TRBV7-9	TRBJ2-2	NA	TGTGCCAGCACCGACGGCAGGCTCACCGGGGAGCTGTTTTTT	CASTDGRLTGELFF
NA	TRBV20-1	TRBJ2-1	NA	TGCAGTGCGAGGGACCAGAGAAGCTACAATGAGCAGTTCTTC	CSARDQRSYNEQFF
TRBD1	TRBV4-1	TRBJ1-5	NA	TGCGCCAGCAGCAAGGGGGACAGTAGCAATCAGCCCCAGCATTTT	CASSKGDSSNQPQHF
NA	TRBV9	TRBJ2-7	NA	TGTGCCAGCAGCGTTGGCCAGGAGATCTACGAGCAGTACTTC	CASSVGQEIYEQYF
NA	TRBV4-1	TRBJ2-1	NA	TGCGCCAGCAGCCCAGGACAGACCCGCCTCCACAATGAGCAGTTCTTC	CASSPGQTRLHNEQFF
NA	TRBV5-6	TRBJ1-2	NA	TGTGCCAGCAGCGGAAGTAGGGGCTACACCTTC	CASSGSRGYTF
NA	TRBV15	TRBJ2-1	NA	TGTGCCACCAGCAGACCTGGCGGGCCAGGGAGTTACAATGAGCAGTTCTTC	CATSRPGGPGSYNEQFF
NA	TRBV5-6	TRBJ2-7	NA	TGTGCCAGCAGTTCGTATCAGGGAGTCTACGAGCAGTACTTC	CASSSYQGVYEQYF
NA	TRBV6-5	TRBJ2-1	NA	TGTGCCAGCAGTTACTCGGAGGACAGCTCCTACAATGAGCAGTTCTTC	CASSYSEDSSYNEQFF
TRBD1	TRBV11-2	TRBJ2-7	NA	TGTGCCAGCAGCTTAGATGGGACAGTTTCCTACGAGCAGTACTTC	CASSLDGTVSYEQYF
NA	TRBV4-1	TRBJ2-7	NA	TGCGCCAGCAGCCATATGCGAGGCTACGAGCAGTACTTC	CASSHMRGYEQYF
NA	TRBV2	TRBJ2-7	NA	TGTGCCAACAGTCAGGGGCTATACTCCTACGAGCAGTACTTC	CANSQGLYSYEQYF
NA	TRBV5-1	TRBJ2-1	NA	TGCGCCAGCAGAAGTATCGGACAGAGAGACTACAATGAGCAGTTCTTC	CASRSIGQRDYNEQFF